One and the same sample provided the 19 T cell receptor beta chains below, sequenced in a study of blood T cell repertoires in COVID-19 (dated by TCRdb to the early 2020s). The method behind the library was the immunoSEQ multiplex PCR assay. The clones in this table, taken by TCRdb from immuneACCESS, are in-frame only. Not every clone is retained; where verified, under half of the shortfall comes from an unresolved V gene, and the cause of the rest is unknown. The sample table records approximately 30,000 clones; roughly 90% of these occur just once. The ten most abundant clones make up 2% to 3% of the sample. The sequenced sample was peripheral blood. The receptors stem from a human donor in a cohort sampled during active COVID-19.

Here the CDR3 reads CASSVAGRNGELFF. CDR3 nucleotides: TGTGCCAGCAGCGTAGCAGGTCGGAACGGGGAGCTGTTTTTT. This chain joins TRBV9 and TRBJ2-2, with no clear D. Germline V gene data show CDR1 as SGDLS and CDR2 as YYNGEE. The ends were cut back, 0 bases at V and 7 bases at J, with 10 bases in the middle. The CDR3 sequence is 14 residues long.

This clone was seen more than once but under ten times. The J gene is TRBJ1-5, the V gene TRBV7-8; TRBD1 is a possible D gene (6 bases). The CDR3 length is 14 residues. Germline V gene lookup returns CDR1 SGHVS and CDR2 FQNEAQ. V was cut by 6 bases and J by 6 bases, with 15 bases left in between. CDR3 DNA: TGTGCCAGCAGTCCCTCGGTAGGGGGTCAGCCCCAGCATTTT. Translated, it gives CASSPSVGGQPQHF.

The chain carries TRBV3-1 (or the pseudogene TRBV3-2) and TRBJ2-5, with D possibly TRBD2 on 7 matching bases. This CDR3 has 16 residues. The germline V gene has CDR1 LGHDT and CDR2 YNNKEL (reference sequence). V shed 2 bases and J shed 2 bases, with 15 bases lying between them. DNA for the CDR3: TGTGCCAGCAGCCAAAGGGGCGCGGGGGCTCAAGAGACCCAGTACTTC. Protein: CASSQRGAGAQETQYF.

The chain has TRBV7-8 and TRBJ2-7; D uncertain. V gave up 1 base and J gave up 3 bases, with 7 bases separating them. CDR1 SGHVS and CDR2 FQNEAQ come from the germline V gene. This CDR3 region has 13 residues. CDR3 in DNA: TGTGCCAGCAGCTTAGGACACGACTACGAGCAGTACTTC. This translates into CASSLGHDYEQYF.

This chain connects TRBV11-2 to TRBJ1-4, with 7 bases that match TRBD1. Trimming at V came to 0 bases and at J to 5 bases, leaving 0 bases not matched to a gene. The CDR3 sequence is 14 residues long. Germline CDR1 is SGHAT and CDR2 is FQNNGV. The CDR3 region has the DNA TGTGCCAGCAGCTTAGAGACAGGGAATGAAAAACTGTTTTTT. Translation gives CASSLETGNEKLFF.

This clone was counted once. This rearrangement joins TRBV9 to TRBJ2-3, with 13 nucleotides matching TRBD2. Germline CDR1 is SGDLS and CDR2 is YYNGEE. The ends lost 4 bases at V and 5 bases at J; junction bases unmatched: 13. The CDR3 extends over 18 amino acids. The CDR3 reads CASSSYGALAGGVDTQYF. The CDR3 nucleotides are TGTGCCAGCAGCTCCTATGGGGCACTAGCGGGGGGGGTAGATACGCAGTATTTT.

A few counts support this clone. The chain has TRBV5-1 and TRBJ2-7, with a possible D match to TRBD1 (5 bases). This CDR3 has 13 residues. CDR1 is SGHRS and CDR2 is YFSETQ in the germline V gene. Trimming shortened V by 8 bases and J by 2 bases, and 14 bases separated the two germline ends. CDR3 region: CARRCDRPYEQYF. DNA of the CDR3: TGCGCCAGGAGATGTGACAGACCCTACGAGCAGTACTTC.

This sequence joins TRBV7-6 and TRBJ2-5, with D possibly TRBD2 on 7 matching bases. Germline V gene sequence: CDR1 SGHVS, CDR2 FNYEAQ. The CDR3 has 14 amino acids. V lost 7 bases to trimming and J lost 0 bases, with 12 bases between them. The CDR3 DNA is TGTGCCAGCACCCAGGGGACTAACCAAGAGACCCAGTACTTC. This encodes CASTQGTNQETQYF. The full variable domain, in which reference TRBV7-6 and TRBJ2-5 provide the parts outside the CDR3, is GAGVSQSPRYKVTKRGQDVALRCDPISGHVSLYWYRQALGQGPEFLTYFNYEAQQDKSGLPNDRFSAERPEGSISTLTIQRTEQRDSAMYRCASTQGTNQETQYFGPGTRLLVL.

The chain uses TRBV10-2 and TRBJ2-5; perhaps TRBD2 as D (5 bases). Trimming removed 5 bases from V and 5 bases from J, with 24 bases in between. The germline V gene has CDR1 WSHSY and CDR2 SAAADI. The CDR3 length is 17 residues. The CDR3 loop reads CASSPRASNYRGETQYF. In DNA, the CDR3 is TGCGCCAGCAGTCCACGAGCTTCCAATTATCGAGGGGAGACCCAGTACTTC.

This clone was recorded only once. This chain joins TRBV2 and TRBJ2-1, with TRBD2 matching over 15 bases. The CDR3 contains 15 residues. In germline, CDR1 is SNHLY, CDR2 FYNNEI. The V gene end was trimmed by 5 bases and the J gene end by 6 bases; junction bases not matched to a gene: 2. The CDR3 reads CASSRTSGGANEQFF. As DNA, the CDR3 is TGTGCCAGCAGTCGGACTAGCGGGGGGGCCAATGAGCAGTTCTTC.

This chain links TRBV3-1 (or the pseudogene TRBV3-2) with TRBJ1-2; TRBD1 matches at 9 bases. The CDR3 runs to 15 residues. J gave up 7 bases and V 2 bases, and 8 bases lay outside the gene matches. From germline, CDR1 is LGHDT and CDR2 YNNKEL (reference sequence). The DNA of the CDR3 is TGTGCCAGCAGCCAATTGCGGGGACAGGGCCGTGGCTACACCTTC. Translating gives CASSQLRGQGRGYTF.

CDR3 region: CASSKTSGGQETQYF. The CDR3 region has the DNA TGTGCCAGCAGCAAGACTAGCGGGGGCCAAGAGACCCAGTACTTC. The J gene is TRBJ2-5, the V gene TRBV2; 12 bases are shared with TRBD2. V was pared by 6 bases and J by 1 base, with 3 bases of the junction left unmatched. The CDR3 loop spans 15 amino acids. The germline CDR1 and CDR2 sequences are SNHLY and FYNNEI.

The rearrangement uses TRBV7-6 and TRBJ2-2, with D perhaps matching TRBD1 (5 bases). The CDR3 covers 15 residues. Deletions cut 6 bases from V and 6 bases from J, with 17 bases between. CDR1 is SGHVS and CDR2 is FNYEAQ in the germline V gene. The CDR3 bases are TGTGCCAGCAGTCGCAGGGAAGTTGTCGCCGGGGAGCTGTTTTTT. Translating it yields CASSRREVVAGELFF. The whole variable domain, filled in from reference TRBV7-6 and TRBJ2-2, reads GAGVSQSPRYKVTKRGQDVALRCDPISGHVSLYWYRQALGQGPEFLTYFNYEAQQDKSGLPNDRFSAERPEGSISTLTIQRTEQRDSAMYRCASSRREVVAGELFFGEGSRLTVL.

This clone was observed a handful of times. The chain links TRBV14 to TRBJ1-2; D call uncertain. From germline, CDR1 is SGHDN and CDR2 FVKESK. There are 15 residues in the CDR3. The V and J ends lost 1 base and 5 bases respectively, with 14 bases between them. The CDR3 loop reads CASSQVSQFSYGYTF. The CDR3 coding sequence is TGTGCCAGCAGCCAAGTGTCGCAGTTTTCTTATGGCTACACCTTC.

The chain combines TRBV9 with TRBJ2-5; 8 bases line up with TRBD1. V gave up 3 bases and J gave up 3 bases; unmatched junction bases: 1. This CDR3 has 13 residues. CDR1 is SGDLS and CDR2 is YYNGEE in the germline V gene. CDR3 nucleotides: TGTGCCAGCAGCGCGACAGGGGAAGAGACCCAGTACTTC. Translation: CASSATGEETQYF.

This clone has just one count. The CDR3 DNA reads as TGTGCCAGTAGTATTGCCCCGGGACAGGCCCGCCTAGGAACGCAGTATTTT. This gives the protein CASSIAPGQARLGTQYF. This chain joins TRBV19 and TRBJ2-3, with 8 bases aligning to TRBD1. The CDR3 runs to 17 residues. Per germline, CDR1 LNHDA and CDR2 SQIVND (reference sequence). The V and J ends lost 3 bases and 9 bases, in that order; junction bases with no gene match: 17.

This clone was found once. CDR3 sequence: CASSLGTSGGADETQYF. The CDR3 bases are TGTGCCAGCAGCCTTGGGACTAGCGGGGGGGCCGATGAGACCCAGTACTTC. The V gene is TRBV9, the J gene TRBJ2-5; 16 nucleotides match TRBD2. Germline V gives CDR1 SGDLS, CDR2 YYNGEE. This CDR3 has 17 amino acids. V gave up 4 bases and J gave up 5 bases; unmatched junction bases: 8.

The rearrangement joins TRBV7-9 to TRBJ2-1; D perhaps matches TRBD2 (5 bases). This CDR3 is built from 13 residues. Germline V gene data show CDR1 as SEHNR and CDR2 as FQNEAQ (reference sequence). V gave up 5 bases and J gave up 7 bases, with 12 bases separating them. The CDR3 nucleotides are TGTGCCAGCAGCAAAGAGCGGCTAAATGAGCAGTTCTTC. Protein: CASSKERLNEQFF.

The chain employs TRBV2 and TRBJ1-1; D is unresolved. From germline, CDR1 is SNHLY and CDR2 FYNNEI. V was trimmed by 8 bases and J by 7 bases, leaving 17 bases between them. The CDR3 consists of 13 residues. CDR3 in amino acids: CASRPSEVGEAFF. The DNA for the CDR3 is TGTGCCAGCCGACCAAGTGAGGTTGGTGAAGCTTTCTTT.